A selection of T cell receptor beta chains follows, all from one sample in a study of T cell responses to AZD1222 COVID-19 vaccine. Here immunoSEQ multiplex PCR was the method, and the copy in TCRdb shows in-frame clones only, minus some. The repertoire holds about 200,000 clones, 93% seen once, with over 0.95% in the top ten. Specimen: peripheral blood, collected 28 days after the second AZD1222 dose. The source is an adult who received the AZD1222 COVID-19 vaccine. CDR3s include the opening cysteine and the closing phenylalanine or tryptophan. The D gene is left open where the match is weak. The listing skips clone size in some rows; elsewhere it reads once, few, many or a size class.

CDR3: CASSAGTGRSGYTF
DNA: TGTGCCAGTAGCGCAGGGACAGGACGGAGTGGCTACACCTTC
size: NA
V: TRBV19
D: TRBD1
J: TRBJ1-2

CDR3: CASSRSGRGVTDTQYF
DNA: TGTGCCAGCAGCCGCTCTGGGCGGGGGGTCACAGATACGCAGTATTTT
size: NA
V: TRBV7-2
D: TRBD2
J: TRBJ2-3

CDR3: CASSRMGHSNQPQHF
DNA: TGTGCCAGCAGCAGAATGGGACATTCCAATCAGCCCCAGCATTTT
size: NA
V: TRBV5-6
D: NA
J: TRBJ1-5

CDR3: CASTTRTATNEKLFF
DNA: TGTGCCAGCACTACACGGACAGCGACTAATGAAAAACTGTTTTTT
size: NA
V: TRBV6-5
D: NA
J: TRBJ1-4

CDR3: CAWSGGGWGGYTF
DNA: TGTGCCTGGAGTGGCGGGGGCTGGGGCGGCTACACCTTC
size: NA
V: TRBV30
D: NA
J: TRBJ1-2

CDR3: CASSQDWPGGNQPQHF
DNA: TGCGCCAGCAGCCAAGATTGGCCGGGGGGCAATCAGCCCCAGCATTTT
size: NA
V: TRBV4-1
D: NA
J: TRBJ1-5

CDR3: CASSLDGQAGGYGYTF
DNA: TGTGCCAGCAGTTTGGACGGACAGGCCGGCGGCTATGGCTACACCTTC
size: few
V: TRBV28
D: TRBD1
J: TRBJ1-2

CDR3: CASSLGASTNEKLFF
DNA: TGTGCCAGCAGCTTGGGGGCATCAACTAATGAAAAACTGTTTTTT
size: NA
V: TRBV7-7
D: NA
J: TRBJ1-4

CDR3: CASRGGQPQHF
DNA: TGTGCCAGCAGAGGGGGCCAGCCCCAGCATTTT
size: NA
V: TRBV2
D: TRBD1
J: TRBJ1-5

CDR3: CATSDLSGRPGRGLNTGELFF
DNA: TGTGCCACCAGTGACCTCTCGGGTCGACCGGGTAGGGGATTAAACACCGGGGAGCTGTTTTTT
size: NA
V: TRBV24-1
D: NA
J: TRBJ2-2

CDR3: CASSQTGDTQYF
DNA: TGTGCCAGCAGCCAAACAGGGGATACGCAGTATTTT
size: NA
V: TRBV14
D: NA
J: TRBJ2-3

CDR3: CASLRGTEAFF
DNA: TGTGCCAGCCTCAGGGGCACTGAAGCTTTCTTT
size: NA
V: TRBV2
D: NA
J: TRBJ1-1

CDR3: CASTLGGWTEAFF
DNA: TGTGCCAGCACCTTGGGGGGTTGGACTGAAGCTTTCTTT
size: NA
V: TRBV28
D: NA
J: TRBJ1-1

CDR3: CASSLGYRSGPNEKLFF
DNA: TGCGCCAGCAGCTTGGGGTACAGGTCGGGCCCGAATGAAAAACTGTTTTTT
size: once
V: TRBV5-1
D: NA
J: TRBJ1-4

CDR3: CASSDGTGVLGYTF
DNA: TGTGCCAGCAGTGACGGGACAGGGGTGCTTGGCTACACCTTC
size: NA
V: TRBV2
D: TRBD1
J: TRBJ1-2

CDR3: CASSPFSSYEQYF
DNA: TGTGCCAGCAGCCCCTTTAGCTCCTACGAGCAGTACTTC
size: once
V: TRBV11-2
D: NA
J: TRBJ2-7

CDR3: CASSLARRSYTF
DNA: TGTGCCAGCAGTTTAGCGCGGAGAAGCTACACCTTC
size: NA
V: TRBV12-3/TRBV12-4
D: NA
J: TRBJ1-2

CDR3: CASSAQGTALGGYTF
DNA: TGCGCCAGCAGCGCCCAGGGGACGGCCCTGGGGGGCTACACCTTC
size: NA
V: TRBV5-1
D: NA
J: TRBJ1-2

CDR3: CASSHLDMGFAYNEQFF
DNA: TGCGCCAGCAGCCATTTAGACATGGGATTCGCCTACAATGAGCAGTTCTTC
size: few
V: TRBV4-1
D: NA
J: TRBJ2-1

CDR3: CASSTHQVDLGQFF
DNA: TGTGCCAGTAGTACCCATCAAGTCGATCTCGGGCAGTTCTTC
size: NA
V: TRBV19
D: NA
J: TRBJ2-1

CDR3: CASSTGTGLPSEQYF
DNA: TGTGCCAGTAGTACCGGGACAGGGTTGCCCTCCGAGCAGTACTTC
size: NA
V: TRBV19
D: TRBD1
J: TRBJ2-7

CDR3: CASRRDSSSYEQYF
DNA: TGTGCCAGCAGGCGGGACAGCAGCTCCTACGAGCAGTACTTC
size: NA
V: TRBV5-4
D: NA
J: TRBJ2-7

CDR3: CASSLDDVAQYF
DNA: TGTGCCAGCAGCTTAGACGACGTAGCCCAGTACTTC
size: NA
V: TRBV11-2
D: NA
J: TRBJ2-5

CDR3: CATIILGAGEQFF
DNA: TGTGCCACCATTATACTGGGTGCCGGTGAGCAGTTCTTC
size: NA
V: TRBV24-1
D: NA
J: TRBJ2-1

CDR3: CASRPRSASGNTIYF
DNA: TGTGCCAGCAGACCTAGATCTGCCTCTGGAAACACCATATATTTT
size: NA
V: TRBV7-9
D: NA
J: TRBJ1-3

CDR3: CASSRAQGGYGYTF
DNA: TGTGCCAGTAGTCGGGCCCAGGGAGGCTATGGCTACACCTTC
size: NA
V: TRBV19
D: NA
J: TRBJ1-2

CDR3: CASSDGAEARQPQHF
DNA: TGTGCCAGCAGTGACGGAGCTGAGGCTCGGCAGCCCCAGCATTTT
size: NA
V: TRBV27
D: NA
J: TRBJ1-5

CDR3: CASSQRPVSGGNGYTF
DNA: TGTGCCAGCAGCCAAAGGCCGGTCTCCGGAGGGAATGGCTACACCTTC
size: NA
V: TRBV14
D: NA
J: TRBJ1-2

CDR3: CASSQDLKRSTDTQYF
DNA: TGCGCCAGCAGCCAAGATCTCAAGCGGAGCACAGATACGCAGTATTTT
size: NA
V: TRBV4-3
D: NA
J: TRBJ2-3